This entry describes one TCR beta chain. This CDR3 comprises 14 residues. CDR1 and CDR2 from the germline V gene are SGHTA and FQGNSA. The V and J ends lost 10 bases and 5 bases, in that order; junction bases with no gene match: 12. This entry is derived from a study of blood T cell repertoires in COVID-19. Clones were sequenced by immunoSEQ multiplex PCR, and TCRdb holds only the in-frame ones, with some missing. The data contain about 320,000 clones, almost 85% of them singletons. The clonotype was recovered from a human donor in a cohort sampled during active COVID-19. Sequenced sample: peripheral blood. This chain joins TRBV7-2 and TRBJ1-2; 8 nucleotides match TRBD1. The CDR3 region has the DNA TGTGCCACCCACCCCCCAGGGGGCGGTTATGGCTACACCTTC. This codes for CATHPPGGGYGYTF.